One sample yielded the 28 T cell receptor beta chains listed below, sequenced in a study of blood T cell repertoires in COVID-19. Sequencing used immunoSEQ multiplex PCR; TCRdb keeps in-frame clones, though not all of them. The repertoire has about 240,000 clones, around 83% of them found once; the top ten carry around 2%. The sample consisted of peripheral blood. These receptors originate from a man younger than 40 who had recovered from COVID-19.

The chain links TRBV19 to TRBJ1-2; 8 nucleotides agree with TRBD1. Germline V gives CDR1 LNHDA, CDR2 SQIVND (reference sequence). This CDR3 region has 16 residues. Trimming at V came to 9 bases and at J to 0 bases, leaving 12 bases not matched to a gene. The DNA of the CDR3 is TGTGCCAGCCGGCCGGGACAGGCCCGCGCTAACTATGGCTACACCTTC. This codes for CASRPGQARANYGYTF. Combining the CDR3 with reference TRBV19 and TRBJ1-2 gives the whole variable domain DGGITQSPKYLFRKEGQNVTLSCEQNLNHDAMYWYRQDPGQGLRLIYYSQIVNDFQKGDIAEGYSVSREKKESFPLTVTSAQKNPTAFYLCASRPGQARANYGYTFGSGTRLTVV.

This clone was counted once. The gene calls are TRBV4-1 and TRBJ1-4, with D uncertain. Germline assignment: CDR1 MGHRA and CDR2 YSYEKL. Trimming took 3 bases from V and 7 from J, leaving 18 bases between them. The length of the CDR3 is 16 residues. The CDR3: CASSQGDGVIGEKLFF. For the CDR3, the DNA is TGCGCCAGCAGCCAGGGCGACGGGGTAATCGGTGAAAAACTGTTTTTT.

This clone was detected a few times. The V gene is TRBV7-6, the J gene TRBJ1-2; perhaps TRBD1 as D (6 bases). Germline V CDR1 and CDR2: SGHVS, FNYEAQ. This CDR3 region has 15 residues. V dropped 4 bases and J dropped 0 bases, with 12 bases sitting between them. The chain's CDR3 is CASSSAGDSNYGYTF. The CDR3 coding sequence is TGTGCCAGCAGCTCCGCAGGGGATTCTAACTATGGCTACACCTTC.

V and J are TRBV7-3 and TRBJ1-6; tentatively, D is TRBD1 (6 bases). V lost 5 bases to trimming and J lost 5 bases, with 10 bases between them. Germline-derived CDR1 and CDR2 are SGHTA and FQGTGA. The CDR3 has 14 residues. CDR3 amino acids: CASSTGPHNSPLHF. For the CDR3, the DNA is TGTGCCAGCAGCACAGGGCCCCATAATTCACCCCTCCACTTT.

The V and J genes are TRBV6-6 and TRBJ1-2; 11 positions match TRBD1. There are 13 residues in the CDR3. Germline CDR1 is MNHNY and CDR2 is SVGAGI (reference sequence). Trimming cost V 6 bases and J 8 bases; bases outside gene matches: 5. The CDR3 nucleotides are TGTGCCAGCAGACCCCGGACAGGGGGCGGCTACACCTTC. It specifies CASRPRTGGGYTF.

This clone appeared a single time. The rearrangement joins TRBV5-1 to TRBJ1-2; D not resolved. Germline CDR1 and CDR2: SGHRS and YFSETQ. V gave up 0 bases and J gave up 2 bases, with 14 bases separating them. CDR3 size: 16 residues. Here the CDR3 DNA reads TGCGCCAGCAGCTTGGGAGGCAGCTCGTCAAACTATGGCTACACCTTC. This encodes CASSLGGSSSNYGYTF.

V gene TRBV19 combines with J gene TRBJ1-6; D might be TRBD1 (6 bases). Germline CDR1 LNHDA, CDR2 SQIVND (reference sequence). CDR3 size: 16 residues. With 3 bases removed from V and 7 bases from J, the gap between germline ends came to 16 bases. CDR3 nucleotides: TGTGCCAGTAGTATTTTCTTGGACAGCCCAAATTCACCCCTCCACTTT. It is translated as CASSIFLDSPNSPLHF. Filled out from reference TRBV19 and TRBJ1-6, the complete variable domain reads DGGITQSPKYLFRKEGQNVTLSCEQNLNHDAMYWYRQDPGQGLRLIYYSQIVNDFQKGDIAEGYSVSREKKESFPLTVTSAQKNPTAFYLCASSIFLDSPNSPLHFGNGTRLTVT.

The chain uses TRBV7-6 and TRBJ2-1, with 10 bases that match TRBD2. V trimming: 5 bases; J trimming: 6 bases; junction bases outside the gene matches: 13. CDR1 and CDR2 from the germline V gene are SGHVS and FNYEAQ. This CDR3 contains 17 residues. This CDR3 is CASSRPTLSGGANEQFF. The CDR3 DNA follows: TGTGCCAGCAGCCGACCTACTTTGAGCGGGGGGGCCAATGAGCAGTTCTTC. Full variable domain (remainder filled in from reference TRBV7-6 and TRBJ2-1): GAGVSQSPRYKVTKRGQDVALRCDPISGHVSLYWYRQALGQGPEFLTYFNYEAQQDKSGLPNDRFSAERPEGSISTLTIQRTEQRDSAMYRCASSRPTLSGGANEQFFGPGTRLTVL.

The chain has TRBV3-1 (or the pseudogene TRBV3-2) and TRBJ2-5; TRBD2 might be the D (6 bases). The germline V gene has CDR1 LGHDT and CDR2 YNNKEL (reference sequence). This CDR3 has 18 amino acids. Between the trimmed V and J ends, which lost 4 bases and 4 bases, there was a span of 25 bases. The CDR3 sequence is CASSLEEGNGGVGETQYF. The CDR3, as DNA: TGTGCCAGCAGCCTCGAGGAGGGGAACGGTGGAGTAGGAGAGACCCAGTACTTC.

This chain connects TRBV3-1 (or the pseudogene TRBV3-2) to TRBJ1-2; 7 nucleotides match TRBD1. The CDR3 covers 14 residues. Losses at the gene ends were 5 bases for V and 4 bases for J; bases not matched to a gene: 7. CDR1 is LGHDT, CDR2 YNNKEL, per germline (reference sequence). The CDR3 DNA reads as TGTGCCAGCAGCTCCGGGACAGCCTTCTATGGCTACACCTTC. Translating it yields CASSSGTAFYGYTF.

The chain joins TRBV7-3 to TRBJ2-5; the D gene is possibly TRBD1 (5 bases). Germline CDR1 reads SGHTA; CDR2 reads FQGTGA. V shed 4 bases and J shed 9 bases, with 15 bases lying between them. The CDR3 consists of 13 residues. The CDR3 DNA reads TGTGCCAGCAGCTACAGCCCCCAAGGGGCCCAGTACTTC. Its translation: CASSYSPQGAQYF.

The chain has TRBV10-3 and TRBJ2-1, with 9 bases identical to TRBD1. Germline-derived CDR1 and CDR2 are ENHRY and SYGVKD. The CDR3 has 12 amino acids. V trimming: 9 bases; J trimming: 7 bases; junction bases outside the gene matches: 4. CDR3 in amino acids: CAMGQGGNEQFF. The CDR3, as DNA: TGTGCCATGGGACAGGGCGGAAATGAGCAGTTCTTC.

This clone occurred a few times. The genes are TRBV7-9 and TRBJ2-2, with 8 nucleotides matching TRBD1. Germline CDR1 reads SEHNR; CDR2 reads FQNEAQ (reference sequence). V shed 5 bases, J shed 2 bases, and the junction held 7 bases outside the gene matches. This CDR3 is built from 16 residues. CDR3 nucleotides: TGTGCCAGCAGCCATAAGGGGACAGGAAACACCGGGGAGCTGTTTTTT. Protein product: CASSHKGTGNTGELFF.

The chain links TRBV3-1 (or the pseudogene TRBV3-2) to TRBJ2-5, with no clear D. This CDR3 spans 12 amino acids. From germline, CDR1 is LGHDT and CDR2 YNNKEL (reference sequence). Trimming cost V 1 base and J 5 bases, with 5 bases left between them. The CDR3 loop reads CASSQAGETQYF. For the CDR3, the DNA is TGTGCCAGCAGCCAAGCCGGGGAGACCCAGTACTTC.

The chain employs TRBV7-7 and TRBJ2-5; D might be TRBD1 (6 bases). Trimming cost V 2 bases and J 5 bases, with 15 bases left between them. Germline CDR1 reads SSHAT; CDR2 reads FNYEAQ (reference sequence). The CDR3 is 15 amino acids. The CDR3 loop reads CASSLYGGAEETQYF. The CDR3 DNA is TGTGCCAGCAGCTTATATGGGGGCGCCGAGGAGACCCAGTACTTC.

The gene calls are TRBV27 and TRBJ2-1; no firm D call. The CDR3 length is 13 residues. Germline V CDR1 and CDR2: MNHEY, SMNVEV (reference sequence). Trimming took 5 bases from V and 0 from J, leaving 5 bases between them. The CDR3 loop reads CASSPVSYNEQFF. The CDR3 region has the DNA TGTGCCAGCAGTCCGGTCTCCTACAATGAGCAGTTCTTC.

The chain uses TRBV10-2 and TRBJ1-2; D not certain. This CDR3 is 12 amino acids long. Trimming left V 4 bases short and J 4 bases short, with 7 bases between. The germline V gene encodes CDR1 WSHSY and CDR2 SAAADI. This CDR3 is CASSGLRYGYTF. DNA of the CDR3: TGCGCCAGCAGTGGACTCCGCTATGGCTACACCTTC.

The chain links TRBV19 to TRBJ1-1; no reliable D call. The CDR3 has 11 residues. CDR1 is LNHDA, CDR2 SQIVND, per germline (reference sequence). Trimming removed 8 bases from V and 6 bases from J, with 10 bases in between. The CDR3 DNA reads TGTGCCAGTCGGGTGTGGGCTGAAGCTTTCTTT. Translation: CASRVWAEAFF.

The rearrangement joins TRBV7-2 to TRBJ1-6; 8 bases line up with TRBD1. This CDR3 comprises 17 residues. Trimming took 4 bases from V and 1 from J; bases not matched to a gene: 6. Per the germline V gene, CDR1 is SGHTA and CDR2 is FQGNSA. CDR3 loop: CASSWGTGLSYNSPLHF. The CDR3, as DNA: TGTGCCAGCAGCTGGGGGACAGGACTATCCTATAATTCACCCCTCCACTTT.

The J gene is TRBJ1-2, the V gene TRBV28; D ambiguous. V lost 10 bases to trimming and J lost 1 base, with 7 bases between them. Germline assignment: CDR1 MDHEN and CDR2 SYDVKM. The CDR3 runs 11 residues. The CDR3 DNA follows: TGTGCCACCCGCGTTAACTATGGCTACACCTTC. Its protein is CATRVNYGYTF.

The chain uses TRBV5-6 and TRBJ2-1; TRBD2 matches 11 bases. V gave up 7 bases and J gave up 0 bases; unmatched junction bases: 6. CDR1 and CDR2 from the germline V gene are SGHDT and YYEEEE. The CDR3 sequence is 16 residues long. The chain's CDR3 is CASRRLAGNSYNEQFF. The CDR3 DNA is TGTGCCAGCCGAAGACTAGCGGGGAACTCCTACAATGAGCAGTTCTTC.

The chain recombines TRBV5-3 with TRBJ2-2; D unclear. TRBV5-3 has ORF status, its function being uncertain. The CDR3 length is 13 residues. V was pared by 1 base and J by 3 bases, with 4 bases between. CDR3 sequence: CARSLYYTGELFF. The DNA of the CDR3 is TGTGCCAGAAGCTTGTACTACACCGGGGAGCTGTTTTTT.

The chain has TRBV15 and TRBJ2-1; 9 nucleotides match TRBD2. Germline V gene sequence: CDR1 LNHNV, CDR2 YYDKDF (reference sequence). J was trimmed by 8 bases and V by 1 base; bases with no gene match: 6. This CDR3 contains 15 residues. CDR3 sequence reads: CATSRGLAEGHEQFF. CDR3 nucleotide sequence: TGTGCCACCAGCAGAGGACTAGCGGAAGGGCATGAGCAGTTCTTC.

The chain couples TRBV19 to TRBJ2-7; D call uncertain. The V and J ends lost 1 base and 2 bases respectively, with 12 bases between them. The CDR3 runs 15 residues. Germline-derived CDR1 and CDR2 are LNHDA and SQIVND (reference sequence). The CDR3 region has the DNA TGTGCCAGTAGTATAGTGGGCCGACCGCCCTACGAGCAGTACTTC. Amino acid sequence: CASSIVGRPPYEQYF.

The chain has TRBV7-3 and TRBJ2-5; possible D gene TRBD2, 7 bases. The CDR3 covers 14 residues. Trimming removed 4 bases from V and 5 bases from J, with 14 bases in between. Per germline, CDR1 SGHTA and CDR2 FQGTGA. The CDR3 is CASSSGGIQETQYF. In DNA, the CDR3 is TGTGCCAGCAGCTCGGGGGGCATTCAGGAGACCCAGTACTTC.

This rearrangement joins TRBV21-1 to TRBJ1-2. TRBV21-1 is designated a pseudogene. This CDR3 contains 17 residues. CDR3 in DNA: TGTGCCAGCAGCAAAATAGTACGGGGTCCCCTTAACTATGGCTACACCTTC. Its protein product is CASSKIVRGPLNYGYTF.

The chain is built from TRBV14 and TRBJ1-1, with D possibly TRBD1 on 6 matching bases. CDR1 and CDR2 from the germline V gene are SGHDN and FVKESK. Trimming stripped 3 bases from V and 4 bases from J, with 21 bases between. This CDR3 comprises 17 residues. For the CDR3, the DNA is TGTGCCAGCAGCCACCGTCCACAGGGCATTTTGTCCACTGAAGCTTTCTTT. This translates into CASSHRPQGILSTEAFF.

This clone occurred a few times. J is TRBJ1-1 and V is TRBV4-1; 8 nucleotides agree with TRBD1. This CDR3 comprises 14 residues. V shed 1 base and J 8 bases; nucleotides not matched to a gene: 6. Germline CDR1 is MGHRA and CDR2 is YSYEKL. The CDR3 loop is CASSQVAGQEEAFF. The CDR3 DNA reads TGCGCCAGCAGCCAAGTCGCGGGACAGGAAGAAGCTTTCTTT.